The next 25 T cell receptor beta chains were all read from a single sample in a study of cytomegalovirus exposure and HLA in healthy donors. Use of 60 Vbeta and 13 Jbeta primers characterized the PCR. The protocol was immunoSEQ multiplex PCR, while the TCRdb copy is restricted to in-frame clones and leaves out a portion. The data contain approximately 130,000 clones, roughly 71% of them singletons. Sequencing was performed on PBMCs. The receptors stem from a woman aged 35 to 49 in good health and CMV-seronegative.

In its sample, this clone was seen once. The rearrangement links TRBV29-1 to TRBJ2-3, with 10 nucleotides matching TRBD2. The CDR3 contains 12 residues. Germline V gene sequence: CDR1 SQVTM, CDR2 ANQGSEA. Trimming cost V 5 bases and J 4 bases; bases outside gene matches: 0. CDR3 region: CSVSGGADTQYF. For the CDR3, the DNA is TGCAGCGTTAGCGGGGGGGCAGATACGCAGTATTTT.

The chain couples TRBV10-1 to TRBJ1-5; 7 positions agree with TRBD1. With V trimmed by 8 bases and J by 0 bases, 4 bases remained unmatched. Germline V lookup: CDR1 WNHNN, CDR2 SYGVQD (reference sequence). The CDR3 runs 14 residues. The CDR3, as DNA: TGCGCCAGCGGGGACAGCTATAGCAATCAGCCCCAGCATTTT. It is translated as CASGDSYSNQPQHF.

The genes are TRBV4-3 and TRBJ2-1, with 8 bases lining up with TRBD1. The V segment lost 0 bases and the J segment 5 bases; nucleotides outside the gene matches: 3. This CDR3 is 15 amino acids long. Germline-derived CDR1 and CDR2 are LGHNA and YSLEER. As DNA, the CDR3 is TGCGCCAGCAGCCAAGAGACAGGGGAGGACAATGAGCAGTTCTTC. It codes for CASSQETGEDNEQFF.

The gene calls are TRBV6-5 and TRBJ1-1; 8 positions agree with TRBD1. Trimming removed 6 bases from V and 6 bases from J; junction bases left unmatched: 9. The germline gives CDR1 MNHEY, CDR2 SVGAGI. The CDR3 is made up of 14 amino acids. The CDR3 DNA follows: TGTGCCAGCAGACCCCGGACAGGGCGCTCTGAAGCTTTCTTT. Amino acid sequence: CASRPRTGRSEAFF.

The CDR3 loop reads CASSRDTFSPLHF. CDR3 nucleotides: TGTGCCAGCAGTCGGGACACGTTTTCACCCCTCCACTTT. This rearrangement joins TRBV9 to TRBJ1-6; tentatively, D is TRBD1 (6 bases). Germline V gives CDR1 SGDLS, CDR2 YYNGEE. Trimming stripped 5 bases from V and 9 bases from J, with 12 bases between. This CDR3 is built from 13 residues.

Only one count was recorded for this clone. The J gene is TRBJ2-3, the V gene TRBV9; TRBD2 matches at 9 bases. Germline V lookup: CDR1 SGDLS, CDR2 YYNGEE. V was clipped by 2 bases and J by 6 bases; unmatched bases: 13. The CDR3 totals 17 residues. The CDR3 DNA follows: TGTGCCAGCAGCGTCCAACCAAGCGGGGGGCCGTTGGATACGCAGTATTTT. Protein product: CASSVQPSGGPLDTQYF.

The count of this clone is one. The chain recombines TRBV19 with TRBJ2-3; tentatively, D is TRBD2 (5 bases). This CDR3 has 17 residues. The germline CDR1 and CDR2 sequences are LNHDA and SQIVND (reference sequence). V lost 3 bases and J lost 5, with 21 bases in between. The CDR3 here is CASSIGFAEASGDTQYF. The CDR3 nucleotides are TGTGCCAGTAGTATCGGCTTTGCGGAGGCTTCGGGAGATACGCAGTATTTT.

This clone has only one observation. Here the CDR3 DNA reads TGCGCCAGCAGCTTGACAGGGAACGGTCAGCCCCAGCATTTT. Translation gives CASSLTGNGQPQHF. The chain recombines TRBV5-1 with TRBJ1-5; D might be TRBD1 (6 bases). This CDR3 has 14 residues. Germline-derived CDR1 and CDR2 are SGHRS and YFSETQ. V lost 1 base to trimming and J lost 6 bases, with 11 bases between them.

This clone was counted only a few times. The genes are TRBV4-1 and TRBJ1-3; D gene uncertain. Per the germline V gene, CDR1 is MGHRA and CDR2 is YSYEKL. Trimming left V 1 base short and J 2 bases short, with 12 bases between. The CDR3 runs 16 residues. The CDR3: CASSQGTTSTGNTIYF. CDR3 nucleotide sequence: TGCGCCAGCAGCCAAGGAACGACATCGACTGGAAACACCATATATTTT.

The chain has TRBV6-1 and TRBJ1-6; D remains ambiguous. This CDR3 region has 14 residues. Trimming pared 8 bases from V and 5 bases from J, leaving 13 bases between. Germline V gives CDR1 MNHNS, CDR2 SASEGT. The chain's CDR3 is CASLNRGDNSPLHF. The CDR3, as DNA: TGTGCCAGCTTGAACCGGGGAGATAATTCACCCCTCCACTTT.

The chain couples TRBV27 to TRBJ2-3; D remains unclear. Germline CDR1 reads MNHEY; CDR2 reads SMNVEV (reference sequence). This CDR3 region has 12 residues. V was shortened by 5 bases and J by 4 bases, with 7 bases between the two germline ends. The CDR3 DNA is TGTGCCAGCAGTGCGGCGTCAGATACGCAGTATTTT. This sequence encodes CASSAASDTQYF.

The rearrangement uses TRBV7-2 and TRBJ1-4; the D is unclear. The germline V and J ends were trimmed by 5 bases and 2 bases, with 15 bases remaining between them. Germline loops: CDR1 SGHTA, CDR2 FQGNSA. The CDR3 has 16 residues. Written as DNA, the CDR3 is TGTGCCAGCAGCCCGAAGGCGGGAGTCACTAATGAAAAACTGTTTTTT. This translates into CASSPKAGVTNEKLFF.

The chain is built from TRBV4-1 and TRBJ1-2; no clear D gene. Germline V gene lookup returns CDR1 MGHRA and CDR2 YSYEKL. V was trimmed by 2 bases and J by 5 bases, leaving 9 bases between them. The CDR3 length is 13 residues. CDR3 sequence reads: CASSQLYKYGYTF. The CDR3 nucleotides read TGCGCCAGCAGCCAACTTTACAAGTATGGCTACACCTTC.

The chain has TRBV5-6 and TRBJ2-7, with unresolved D. V lost 3 bases and J lost 4, with 20 bases in between. The CDR3 is 16 amino acids. Per germline, CDR1 SGHDT and CDR2 YYEEEE. For the CDR3, the DNA is TGTGCCAGCAGCTCCGGTTTTGCACGTAGTTTTTACGAGCAGTACTTC. It yields the protein CASSSGFARSFYEQYF. Combining the CDR3 with reference TRBV5-6 and TRBJ2-7 gives the whole variable domain DAGVTQSPTHLIKTRGQQVTLRCSPKSGHDTVSWYQQALGQGPQFIFQYYEEEERQRGNFPDRFSGHQFPNYSSELNVNALLLGDSALYLCASSSGFARSFYEQYFGPGTRLTVT.

This clone was found once. The rearrangement links TRBV7-6 to TRBJ2-5; 13 bases match TRBD2. The germline V gene encodes CDR1 SGHVS and CDR2 FNYEAQ. V lost 7 bases to trimming and J lost 2 bases; unmatched junction nucleotides: 16. The CDR3 consists of 19 residues. For the CDR3, the DNA is TGTGCCAGCACCACTCGACTAGCGGGGGGCCGGGGGGTACAAGAGACCCAGTACTTC. Translation gives CASTTRLAGGRGVQETQYF.

The chain carries TRBV19 and TRBJ2-2, with 7 bases identical to TRBD1. The CDR3 is 15 residues long. Trimming at V came to 6 bases and at J to 3 bases, leaving 7 bases not matched to a gene. Germline-derived CDR1 and CDR2 are LNHDA and SQIVND (reference sequence). CDR3 region: CASSFSGTDTGELFF. The CDR3 DNA reads as TGTGCCAGTAGCTTCTCCGGGACAGACACCGGGGAGCTGTTTTTT.

The rearrangement links TRBV5-6 to TRBJ1-3; 7 bases are shared with TRBD1. The CDR3 sequence is 14 residues long. Trimming cost V 4 bases and J 0 bases; bases outside gene matches: 1. Germline CDR1 reads SGHDT; CDR2 reads YYEEEE. The CDR3 region has the DNA TGTGCCAGCAGCCGACAGGGCTCTGGAAACACCATATATTTT. Translating it yields CASSRQGSGNTIYF.

The rearrangement links TRBV4-2 to TRBJ2-7, with D possibly matching TRBD1 (5 bases). The CDR3 runs 16 residues. Between the trimmed V and J ends, which lost 0 bases and 2 bases, there was a span of 14 bases. The germline V gene has CDR1 LGHNA and CDR2 YNFKEQ. The DNA of the CDR3 is TGTGCCAGCAGCCAAGATCGAGGCAGGACAACCTACGAGCAGTACTTC. It yields the protein CASSQDRGRTTYEQYF.

This clone was counted a few times. The J gene is TRBJ2-5, the V gene TRBV2, with TRBD2 matching over 14 bases. This CDR3 comprises 18 residues. Per the germline V gene, CDR1 is SNHLY and CDR2 is FYNNEI. With 6 bases clipped from V and 3 bases from J, the junction kept 12 bases outside the gene matches. CDR3 sequence: CASSSPGTSGGGKETQYF. CDR3 nucleotides: TGTGCCAGCAGCTCGCCCGGGACTAGCGGGGGAGGGAAAGAGACCCAGTACTTC.

This clone was seen only a few times. The gene calls are TRBV5-1 and TRBJ2-5; 8 bases align to TRBD1. CDR1 is SGHRS and CDR2 is YFSETQ in the germline V gene. Trimming took 3 bases from V and 5 from J; bases not matched to a gene: 6. The CDR3 is made up of 14 amino acids. CDR3 residues: CASSSAGGEETQYF. CDR3 in DNA: TGCGCCAGCAGCTCGGCAGGGGGCGAGGAGACCCAGTACTTC. Using reference TRBV5-1 and TRBJ2-5 for the parts outside the CDR3, the full variable domain is KAGVTQTPRYLIKTRGQQVTLSCSPISGHRSVSWYQQTPGQGLQFLFEYFSETQRNKGNFPGRFSGRQFSNSRSEMNVSTLELGDSALYLCASSSAGGEETQYFGPGTRLLVL.

The CDR3 protein is CAIRILTDRRNYGYTF. In DNA form, the CDR3 reads TGTGCCATCAGGATACTTACGGACAGGCGTAACTATGGCTACACCTTC. The chain joins TRBV10-3 to TRBJ1-2; TRBD1 aligns across 7 bases. CDR3 length: 16 amino acids. The germline CDR1 and CDR2 sequences are ENHRY and SYGVKD. After removal of 6 bases from V and 1 base from J, the junction contained 11 bases not matched to a gene.

The V and J genes are TRBV6-6 and TRBJ1-1; 7 bases are shared with TRBD1. Germline V lookup: CDR1 MNHNY, CDR2 SVGAGI (reference sequence). V shed 4 bases, J shed 8 bases, and the junction held 4 bases outside the gene matches. The CDR3 is made up of 12 amino acids. CDR3 protein: CASSLTGSEAFF. The CDR3 nucleotides read TGTGCCAGCAGTTTGACAGGGTCGGAAGCTTTCTTT.

CDR3 amino acids: CASSPPAETQYF. The CDR3 nucleotides are TGTGCCAGCTCACCACCCGCGGAAACGCAGTATTTT. J is TRBJ2-3 and V is TRBV18, with D unclear. The CDR3 spans 12 residues. The V end was cut by 0 bases, the J end by 9 bases, with 7 bases between. Looked up from germline, CDR1 is KGHSH and CDR2 is LQKENI.

J is TRBJ2-7 and V is TRBV20-1; D gene unclear. V gave up 5 bases and J gave up 5 bases, with 7 bases separating them. Germline V gene sequence: CDR1 DFQATT, CDR2 SNEGSKA (reference sequence). The CDR3 has 10 residues. The CDR3 here is CSAESHEQYF. Written as DNA, the CDR3 is TGCAGTGCTGAGTCCCACGAGCAGTACTTC.

The rearrangement links TRBV6-1 to TRBJ1-4; 10 nucleotides line up with TRBD1. The length of the CDR3 is 15 residues. The V gene end was trimmed by 4 bases and the J gene end by 8 bases; junction bases not matched to a gene: 7. The germline V gene has CDR1 MNHNS and CDR2 SASEGT. The CDR3 reads CASSGSDRGREKLFF. Written as DNA, the CDR3 is TGTGCCAGCAGTGGATCTGACAGGGGGCGCGAAAAACTGTTTTTT.